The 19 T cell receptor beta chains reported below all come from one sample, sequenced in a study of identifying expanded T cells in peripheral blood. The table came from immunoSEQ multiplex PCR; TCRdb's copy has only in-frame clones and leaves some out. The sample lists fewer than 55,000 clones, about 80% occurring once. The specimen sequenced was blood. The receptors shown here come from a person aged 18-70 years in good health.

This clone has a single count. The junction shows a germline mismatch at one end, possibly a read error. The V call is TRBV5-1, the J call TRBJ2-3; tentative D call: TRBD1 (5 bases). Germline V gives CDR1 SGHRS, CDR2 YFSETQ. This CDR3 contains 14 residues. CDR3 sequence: CASSLWLNTGTQYF. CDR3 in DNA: TGCGCCAGCAGCTTGTGGCTGAATACAGGTACGCAGTATTTT.

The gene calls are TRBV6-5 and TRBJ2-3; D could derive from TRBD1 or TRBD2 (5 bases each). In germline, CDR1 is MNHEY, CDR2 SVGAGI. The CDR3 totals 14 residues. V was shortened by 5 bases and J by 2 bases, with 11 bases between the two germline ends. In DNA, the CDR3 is TGTGCCAGCAGTCGGGGCGGAGACACAGATACGCAGTATTTT. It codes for CASSRGGDTDTQYF.

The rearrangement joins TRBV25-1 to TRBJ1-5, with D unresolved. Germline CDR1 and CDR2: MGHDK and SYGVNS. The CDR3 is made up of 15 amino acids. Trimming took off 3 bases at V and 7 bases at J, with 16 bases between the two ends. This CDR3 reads CASSDGTSPLQPQHF. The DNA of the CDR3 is TGTGCCAGCAGTGACGGAACAAGTCCACTACAGCCCCAGCATTTT.

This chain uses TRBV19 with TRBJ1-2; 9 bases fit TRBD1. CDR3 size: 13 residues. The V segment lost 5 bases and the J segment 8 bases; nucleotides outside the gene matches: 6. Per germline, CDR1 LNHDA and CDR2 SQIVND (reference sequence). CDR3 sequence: CASSDRGFGGYTF. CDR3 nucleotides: TGTGCCAGTAGTGACAGGGGGTTTGGAGGCTACACCTTC.

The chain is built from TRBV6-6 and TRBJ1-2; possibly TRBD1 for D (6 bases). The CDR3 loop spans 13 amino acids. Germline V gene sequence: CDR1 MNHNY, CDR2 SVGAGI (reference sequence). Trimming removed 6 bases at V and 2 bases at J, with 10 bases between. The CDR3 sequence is CASSPTGNYGYTF. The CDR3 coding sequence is TGTGCCAGCAGCCCAACAGGGAACTATGGCTACACCTTC.

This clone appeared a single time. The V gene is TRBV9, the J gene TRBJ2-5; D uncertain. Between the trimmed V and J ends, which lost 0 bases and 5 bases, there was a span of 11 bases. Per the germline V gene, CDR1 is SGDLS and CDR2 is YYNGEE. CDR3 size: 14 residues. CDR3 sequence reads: CASSVGGSPETQYF. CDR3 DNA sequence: TGTGCCAGCAGCGTAGGTGGTAGTCCGGAGACCCAGTACTTC.

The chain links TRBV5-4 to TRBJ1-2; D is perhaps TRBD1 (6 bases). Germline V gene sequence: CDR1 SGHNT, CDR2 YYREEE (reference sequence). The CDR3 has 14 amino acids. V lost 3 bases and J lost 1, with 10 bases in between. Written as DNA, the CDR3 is TGTGCCAGCAGCTACTGGACAGTTAACTATGGCTACACCTTC. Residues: CASSYWTVNYGYTF.

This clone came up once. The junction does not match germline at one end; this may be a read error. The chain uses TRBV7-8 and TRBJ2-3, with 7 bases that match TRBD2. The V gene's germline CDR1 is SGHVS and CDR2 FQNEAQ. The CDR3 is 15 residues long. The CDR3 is CASTLQAGSTDTQYF. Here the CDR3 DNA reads TGTGCCAGCACCTTACAAGCGGGGAGCACAGATACGCAGTATTTT.

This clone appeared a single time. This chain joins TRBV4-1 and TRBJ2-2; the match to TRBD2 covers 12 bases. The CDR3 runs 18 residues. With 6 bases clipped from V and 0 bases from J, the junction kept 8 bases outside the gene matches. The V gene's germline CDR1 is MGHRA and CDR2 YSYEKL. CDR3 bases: TGCGCCAGCAGGCCTACTAGCGGGAGGCGCGCGAACACCGGGGAGCTGTTTTTT. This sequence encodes CASRPTSGRRANTGELFF.

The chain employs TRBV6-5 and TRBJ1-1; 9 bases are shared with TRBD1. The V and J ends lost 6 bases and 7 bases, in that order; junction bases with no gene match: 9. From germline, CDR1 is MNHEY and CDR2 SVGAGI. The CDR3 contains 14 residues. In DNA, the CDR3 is TGTGCCAGCAGAAACACAGGGGGCAATGATGAAGCTTTCTTT. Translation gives CASRNTGGNDEAFF.

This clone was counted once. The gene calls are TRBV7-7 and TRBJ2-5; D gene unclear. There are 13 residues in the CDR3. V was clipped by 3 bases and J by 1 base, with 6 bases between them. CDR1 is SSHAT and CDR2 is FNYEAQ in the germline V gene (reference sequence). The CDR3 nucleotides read TGTGCCAGCAGCTTGGGGATCCAAGAGACCCAGTACTTC. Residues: CASSLGIQETQYF. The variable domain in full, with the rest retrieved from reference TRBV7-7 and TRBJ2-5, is GAGVSQSPRYKVTKRGQDVTLRCDPISSHATLYWYQQALGQGPEFLTYFNYEAQPDKSGLPSDRFSAERPEGSISTLTIQRTEQRDSAMYRCASSLGIQETQYFGPGTRLLVL.

CDR3 DNA sequence: TGTGCCAGCAGCCAACTAGCGGGAGGGCACGAGCAGTTCTTC. It encodes CASSQLAGGHEQFF. The chain recombines TRBV4-2 with TRBJ2-1, with 12 bases that match TRBD2. Losses at the gene ends were 2 bases for V and 10 bases for J; bases not matched to a gene: 3. The CDR3 totals 14 residues. Germline V gives CDR1 LGHNA, CDR2 YNFKEQ.

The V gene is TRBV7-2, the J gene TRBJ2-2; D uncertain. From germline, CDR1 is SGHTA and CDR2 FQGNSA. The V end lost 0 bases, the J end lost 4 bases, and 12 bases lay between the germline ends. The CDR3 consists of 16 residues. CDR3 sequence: CASSLAGHLVTGELFF. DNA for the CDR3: TGTGCCAGCAGCTTAGCTGGTCACCTTGTCACCGGGGAGCTGTTTTTT.

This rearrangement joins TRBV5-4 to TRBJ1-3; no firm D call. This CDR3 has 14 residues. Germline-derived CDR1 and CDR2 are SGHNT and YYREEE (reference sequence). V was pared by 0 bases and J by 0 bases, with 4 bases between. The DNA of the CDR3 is TGTGCCAGCAGCTTGGGTGGCTCTGGAAACACCATATATTTT. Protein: CASSLGGSGNTIYF.

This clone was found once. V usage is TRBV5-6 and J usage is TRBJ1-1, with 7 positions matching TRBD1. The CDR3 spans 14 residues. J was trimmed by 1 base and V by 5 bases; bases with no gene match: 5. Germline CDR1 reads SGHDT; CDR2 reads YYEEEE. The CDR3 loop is CASRRQGENTEAFF. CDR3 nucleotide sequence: TGTGCCAGCAGAAGACAGGGCGAGAACACTGAAGCTTTCTTT.

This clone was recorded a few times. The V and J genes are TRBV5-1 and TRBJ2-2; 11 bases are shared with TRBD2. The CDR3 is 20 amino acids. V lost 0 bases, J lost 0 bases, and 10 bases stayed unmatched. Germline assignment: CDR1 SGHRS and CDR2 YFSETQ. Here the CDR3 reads CASSLGSGRATPTNTGELFF. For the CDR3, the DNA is TGCGCCAGCAGCTTGGGTAGCGGGAGGGCGACCCCTACGAACACCGGGGAGCTGTTTTTT.

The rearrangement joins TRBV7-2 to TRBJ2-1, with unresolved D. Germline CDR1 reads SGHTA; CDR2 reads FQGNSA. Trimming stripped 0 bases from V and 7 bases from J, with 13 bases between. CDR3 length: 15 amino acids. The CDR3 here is CASSLAPDAVNEQFF. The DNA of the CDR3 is TGTGCCAGCAGCTTAGCTCCCGATGCCGTTAATGAGCAGTTCTTC. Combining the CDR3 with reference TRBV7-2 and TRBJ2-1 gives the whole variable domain GAGVSQSPSNKVTEKGKDVELRCDPISGHTALYWYRQSLGQGLEFLIYFQGNSAPDKSGLPSDRFSAERTGGSVSTLTIQRTQQEDSAVYLCASSLAPDAVNEQFFGPGTRLTVL.

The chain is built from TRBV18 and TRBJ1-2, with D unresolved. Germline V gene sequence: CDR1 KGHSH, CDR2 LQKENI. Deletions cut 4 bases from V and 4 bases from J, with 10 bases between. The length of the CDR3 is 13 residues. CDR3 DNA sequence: TGTGCCAGCTCACTACAATCCGGCTATGGCTACACCTTC. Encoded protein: CASSLQSGYGYTF.

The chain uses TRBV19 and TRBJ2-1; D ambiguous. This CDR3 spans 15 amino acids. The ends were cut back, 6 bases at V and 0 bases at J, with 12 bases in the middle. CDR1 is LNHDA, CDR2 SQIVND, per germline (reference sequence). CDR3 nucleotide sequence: TGTGCCAGTAGCAAGATGATCAGCTCCTACAATGAGCAGTTCTTC. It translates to CASSKMISSYNEQFF.